This T cell receptor (beta chain) was captured by sequencing in a study of cytomegalovirus exposure and HLA in healthy donors. The records do not include a CMV serostatus for this donor. The PCR had 60 Vbeta and 13 Jbeta primers. Sequencing used immunoSEQ multiplex PCR; TCRdb keeps in-frame clones, though not all of them. The sample has under 150,000 clones; about 78% are singletons. The CDR3 consists of 15 residues. Germline V CDR1 and CDR2: SGHVS, FQNEAQ. Losses at the gene ends were 5 bases for V and 5 bases for J; bases not matched to a gene: 7. The chain combines TRBV7-8 with TRBJ2-5, with 11 bases matching TRBD1. Sequencing was carried out using PBMCs. This TCR derives from a human donor in good health. As DNA, the CDR3 is TGTGCCAGCAGCCCCGGGACAGGGGGGATTGAGACCCAGTACTTC. It codes for CASSPGTGGIETQYF.